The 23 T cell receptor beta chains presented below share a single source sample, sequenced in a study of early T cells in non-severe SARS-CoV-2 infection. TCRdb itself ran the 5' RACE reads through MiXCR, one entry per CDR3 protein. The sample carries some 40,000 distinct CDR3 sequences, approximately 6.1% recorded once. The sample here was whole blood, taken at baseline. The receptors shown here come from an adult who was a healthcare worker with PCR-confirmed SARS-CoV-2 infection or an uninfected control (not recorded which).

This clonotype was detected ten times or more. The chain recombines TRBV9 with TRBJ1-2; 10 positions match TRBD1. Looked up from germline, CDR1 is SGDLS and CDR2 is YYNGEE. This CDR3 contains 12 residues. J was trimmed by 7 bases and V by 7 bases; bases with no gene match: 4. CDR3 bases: TGTGCCAGCTGGGGACAGGGGAGTGGCTACACCTTC. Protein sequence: CASWGQGSGYTF.

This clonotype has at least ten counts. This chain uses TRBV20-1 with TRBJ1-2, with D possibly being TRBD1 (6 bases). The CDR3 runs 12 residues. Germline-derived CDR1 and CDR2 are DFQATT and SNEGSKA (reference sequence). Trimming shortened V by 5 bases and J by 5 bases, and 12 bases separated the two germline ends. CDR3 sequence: CSALWTEYGYTF. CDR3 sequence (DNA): TGCAGTGCTCTCTGGACAGAGTATGGCTACACCTTC.

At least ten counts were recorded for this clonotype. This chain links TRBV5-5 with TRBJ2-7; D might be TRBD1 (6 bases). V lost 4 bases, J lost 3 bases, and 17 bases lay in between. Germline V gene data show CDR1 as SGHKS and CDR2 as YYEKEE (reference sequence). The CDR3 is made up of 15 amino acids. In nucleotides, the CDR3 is TGTGCCAGCAGCCCTTCCGGGGAAGGGGGCTACGAGCAGTACTTC. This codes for CASSPSGEGGYEQYF.

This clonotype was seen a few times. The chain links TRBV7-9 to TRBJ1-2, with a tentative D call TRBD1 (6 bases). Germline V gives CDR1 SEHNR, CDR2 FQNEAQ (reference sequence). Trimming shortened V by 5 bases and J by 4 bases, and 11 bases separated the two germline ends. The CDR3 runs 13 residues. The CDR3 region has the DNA TGTGCCAGCAGCCAAGGACAGTCCTATGGCTACACCTTC. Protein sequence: CASSQGQSYGYTF.

This CDR3 is CASSHPRTGLNTGELFF. The CDR3 region has the DNA TGCGCCAGCAGCCATCCCAGGACAGGGCTGAACACCGGGGAGCTGTTTTTT. The chain employs TRBV4-1 and TRBJ2-2; 8 nucleotides match TRBD1. The CDR3 extends over 17 amino acids. From germline, CDR1 is MGHRA and CDR2 YSYEKL. With 3 bases clipped from V and 1 base from J, the junction kept 7 bases outside the gene matches.

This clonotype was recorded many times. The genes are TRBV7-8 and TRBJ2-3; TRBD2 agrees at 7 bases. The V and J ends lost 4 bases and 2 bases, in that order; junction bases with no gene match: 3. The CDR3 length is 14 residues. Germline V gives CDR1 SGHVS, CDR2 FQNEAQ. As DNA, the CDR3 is TGTGCCAGCAGCTGGCGGGAGACCACAGATACGCAGTATTTT. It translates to CASSWRETTDTQYF.

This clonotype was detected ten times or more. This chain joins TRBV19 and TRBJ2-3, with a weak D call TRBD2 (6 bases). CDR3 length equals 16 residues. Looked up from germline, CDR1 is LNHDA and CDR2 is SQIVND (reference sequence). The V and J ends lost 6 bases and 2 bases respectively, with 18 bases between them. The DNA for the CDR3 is TGTGCCAGTAGCGACGGGACTCCTACATCCACAGATACGCAGTATTTT. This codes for CASSDGTPTSTDTQYF.

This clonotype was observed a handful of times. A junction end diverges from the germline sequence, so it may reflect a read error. The CDR3 spells CASSYSEGYYGYTF. The DNA of the CDR3 is TGTGCCAGCAGTTACTCGGAGGGGTACTACGGCTACACCTTC. This chain connects TRBV6-5 to TRBJ1-2, with D possibly TRBD1 on 5 matching bases. CDR1 is MNHEY and CDR2 is SVGAGI in the germline V gene. The CDR3 is 14 residues long.

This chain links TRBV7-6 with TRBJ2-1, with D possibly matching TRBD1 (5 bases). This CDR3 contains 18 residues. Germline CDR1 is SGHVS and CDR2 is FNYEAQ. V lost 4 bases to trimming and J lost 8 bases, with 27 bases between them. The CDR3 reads CASSSPPGQNRWRDEQFF. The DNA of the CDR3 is TGTGCCAGCAGCTCGCCCCCAGGGCAGAATCGGTGGAGAGATGAGCAGTTCTTC.

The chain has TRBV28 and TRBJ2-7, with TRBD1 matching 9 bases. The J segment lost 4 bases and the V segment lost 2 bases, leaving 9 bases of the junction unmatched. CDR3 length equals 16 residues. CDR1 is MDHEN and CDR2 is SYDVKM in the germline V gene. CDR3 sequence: CASSLTGTGHLYEQYF. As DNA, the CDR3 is TGTGCCAGCAGTTTAACCGGGACAGGGCATTTGTACGAGCAGTACTTC.

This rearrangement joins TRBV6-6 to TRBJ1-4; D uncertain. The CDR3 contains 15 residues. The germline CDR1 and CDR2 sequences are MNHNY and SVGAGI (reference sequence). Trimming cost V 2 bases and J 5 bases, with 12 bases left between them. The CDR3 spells CASSYVPSENEKLFF. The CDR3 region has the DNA TGTGCCAGCAGTTACGTCCCGTCGGAAAATGAAAAACTGTTTTTT.

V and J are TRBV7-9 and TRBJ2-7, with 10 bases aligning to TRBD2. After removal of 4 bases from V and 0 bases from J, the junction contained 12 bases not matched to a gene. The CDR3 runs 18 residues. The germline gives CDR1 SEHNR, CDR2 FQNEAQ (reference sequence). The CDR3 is CASSSLPPGLATSYEQYF. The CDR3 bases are TGTGCCAGCAGCTCGCTCCCCCCGGGACTAGCGACCTCCTACGAGCAGTACTTC.

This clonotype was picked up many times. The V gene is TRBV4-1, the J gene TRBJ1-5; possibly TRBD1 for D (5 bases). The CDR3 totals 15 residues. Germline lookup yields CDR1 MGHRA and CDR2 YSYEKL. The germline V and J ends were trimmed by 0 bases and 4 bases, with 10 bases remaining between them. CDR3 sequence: CASSQDPGYNQPQHF. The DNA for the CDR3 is TGCGCCAGCAGCCAAGATCCAGGGTATAATCAGCCCCAGCATTTT.

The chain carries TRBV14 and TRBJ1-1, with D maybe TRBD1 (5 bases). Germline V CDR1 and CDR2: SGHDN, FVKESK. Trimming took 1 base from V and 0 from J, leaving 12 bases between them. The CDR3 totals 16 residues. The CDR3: CASSQVGGPMNTEAFF. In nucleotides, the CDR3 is TGTGCCAGCAGCCAAGTTGGGGGTCCCATGAACACTGAAGCTTTCTTT.

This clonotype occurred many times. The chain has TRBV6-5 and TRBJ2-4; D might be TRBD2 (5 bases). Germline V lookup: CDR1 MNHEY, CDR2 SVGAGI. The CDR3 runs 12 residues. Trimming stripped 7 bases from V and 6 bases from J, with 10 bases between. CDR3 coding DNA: TGTGCCAGCAACGGGATAGCAAACATTCAGTACTTC. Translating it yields CASNGIANIQYF.

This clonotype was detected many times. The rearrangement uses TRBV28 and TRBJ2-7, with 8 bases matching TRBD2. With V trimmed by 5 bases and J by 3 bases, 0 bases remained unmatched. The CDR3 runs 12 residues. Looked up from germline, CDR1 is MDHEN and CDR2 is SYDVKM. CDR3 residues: CASSSGGYEQYF. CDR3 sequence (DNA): TGTGCCAGCAGTAGCGGGGGCTACGAGCAGTACTTC.

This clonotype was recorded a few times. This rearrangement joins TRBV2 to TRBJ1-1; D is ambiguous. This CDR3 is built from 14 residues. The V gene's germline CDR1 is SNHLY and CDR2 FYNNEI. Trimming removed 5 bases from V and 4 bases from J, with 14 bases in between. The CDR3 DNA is TGTGCCAGCAGTCCCAGCCCGAGCGGCACTGAAGCTTTCTTT. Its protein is CASSPSPSGTEAFF.

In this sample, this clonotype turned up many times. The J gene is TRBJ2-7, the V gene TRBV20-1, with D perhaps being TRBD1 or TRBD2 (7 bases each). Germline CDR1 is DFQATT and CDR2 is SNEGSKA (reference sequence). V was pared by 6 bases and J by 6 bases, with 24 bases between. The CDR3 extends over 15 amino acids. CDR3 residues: CSAPRGGGSDSEQYF. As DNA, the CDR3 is TGCAGTGCCCCGAGGGGAGGGGGCTCTGATAGCGAGCAGTACTTC.

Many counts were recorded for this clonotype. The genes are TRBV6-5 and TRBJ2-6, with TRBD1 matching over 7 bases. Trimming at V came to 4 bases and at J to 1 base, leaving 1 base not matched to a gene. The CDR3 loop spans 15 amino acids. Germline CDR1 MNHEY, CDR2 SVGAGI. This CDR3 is CASSSGQSGANVLTF. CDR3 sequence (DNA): TGTGCCAGCAGTTCGGGACAGTCTGGGGCCAACGTCCTGACTTTC.

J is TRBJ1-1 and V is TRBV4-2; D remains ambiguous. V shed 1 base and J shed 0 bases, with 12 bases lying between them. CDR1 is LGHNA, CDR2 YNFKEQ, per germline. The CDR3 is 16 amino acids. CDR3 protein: CASSQAVTSVNTEAFF. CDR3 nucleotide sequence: TGTGCCAGCAGCCAAGCAGTGACTTCAGTGAACACTGAAGCTTTCTTT.

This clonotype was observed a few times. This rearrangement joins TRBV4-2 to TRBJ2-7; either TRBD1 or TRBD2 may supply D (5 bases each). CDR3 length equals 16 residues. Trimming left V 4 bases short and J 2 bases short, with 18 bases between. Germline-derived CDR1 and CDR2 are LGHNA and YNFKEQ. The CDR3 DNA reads TGTGCCAGCAGCCGAGAGCTTGGGACCTCGGCCTACGAGCAGTACTTC. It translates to CASSRELGTSAYEQYF.

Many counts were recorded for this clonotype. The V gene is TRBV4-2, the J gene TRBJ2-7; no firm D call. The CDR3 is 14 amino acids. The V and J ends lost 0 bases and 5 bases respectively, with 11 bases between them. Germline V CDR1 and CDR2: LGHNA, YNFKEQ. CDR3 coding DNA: TGTGCCAGCAGCCAAGATAAAGGAACAGACGAGCAGTACTTC. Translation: CASSQDKGTDEQYF.

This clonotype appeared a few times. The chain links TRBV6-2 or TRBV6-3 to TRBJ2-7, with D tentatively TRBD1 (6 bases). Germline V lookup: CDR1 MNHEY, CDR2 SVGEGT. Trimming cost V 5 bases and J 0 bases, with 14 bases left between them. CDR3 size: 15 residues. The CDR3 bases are TGTGCCAGCAGTCCCGCACAGGGAATCTCCTACGAGCAGTACTTC. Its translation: CASSPAQGISYEQYF.